Many counts were recorded for the clone carrying this T cell receptor (beta chain). The CDR3 length is 14 residues. Germline CDR1 MNHEY, CDR2 SVGAGI. Between the trimmed V and J ends, which lost 6 bases and 6 bases, there was a span of 15 bases. TCRdb reprocessed the 5' RACE reads via MiXCR and lists one record per CDR3 protein. This table has 20,000 to 25,000 distinct CDR3 sequences, 5.5% to 7% appearing once. This specimen comes from a study of early T cells in non-severe SARS-CoV-2 infection. The sequence was collected from an adult who was a healthcare worker with PCR-confirmed SARS-CoV-2 infection or an uninfected control (not recorded which). What was sequenced was whole blood. The chain couples TRBV6-5 to TRBJ1-5; D remains ambiguous. CDR3 in DNA: TGTGCCAGCAGATATGGCCCCGATAGTCAGCCCCAGCATTTT. It specifies CASRYGPDSQPQHF.